Below, one T cell receptor beta chain is given with its context. The data were obtained in a study of regulatory T cells in long-lasting Graves disease. TCR beta libraries were built with iRepertoire HTBI primers and Arm-PCR of CDR3 regions. TCRdb passed the multiplex PCR reads through MiXCR, listing each CDR3 protein once. The table has approximately 350,000 distinct CDR3 sequences, around 23% seen once. Stated time point: persistent/refractory GD, antithyroid drugs over 5 years with positive TRAb. With RNA extracted from PBMCs as input, the TCR library was made. CDR3 length: 13 amino acids. V was cut by 0 bases and J by 1 base, with 7 bases left in between. Germline V gene lookup returns CDR1 GTSNPN and CDR2 SVGIG (reference sequence).

This rearrangement joins TRBV30 to TRBJ2-7, with D hard to call. The TCR sequence derives from a woman between 40 and 55 years old with Graves disease. Here the sequenced sample was peripheral blood mononuclear cells (PBMCs), taken when the disease was refractory, from a patient treated with antithyroid drugs. CDR3 region: CAWSVLRSYEQYF. CDR3 nucleotide sequence: TGTGCCTGGAGTGTACTTAGGTCCTACGAGCAGTACTTC.